The present TCR beta chain was sequenced within a study of cytomegalovirus exposure and HLA in healthy donors. Overall study context: Ancestry clustering placed around 81% of roughly 400 genotyped donors in the Caucasian-associated cluster. Study-level points and caveats: The authors enumerated roughly 160 TCR beta chains as linked to cytomegalovirus. Through in vitro validation, three CMV-associated chains were shown to be specific for CMV antigens. Previous analysis showed most TCR beta V segments were productive about 87% or about 30% of the time.

On this clone: The antigen is not known.

A multiplex PCR was run with 60 Vbeta primers and 13 Jbeta primers. TCRdb's copy holds only in-frame clones and misses some; the assay was immunoSEQ multiplex PCR. This table holds some 100,000 clones, roughly 82% found once. Germline CDR1 SGHTA, CDR2 FQGNSA. Trimming at V came to 2 bases and at J to 1 base, leaving 4 bases not matched to a gene. The CDR3 length is 15 residues. This clonotype was obtained from a woman aged 18-30 years in good health and CMV-seronegative. Specimen: PBMCs. The gene calls are TRBV7-2 and TRBJ1-1; 7 nucleotides match TRBD1. CDR3 loop: CASSLLWTGNTEAFF. CDR3 coding DNA: TGTGCCAGCAGCTTATTGTGGACAGGGAACACTGAAGCTTTCTTT.